These T cell receptor beta chains were read from a single sample in a study of blood T cells in healthy people across ages. TCRdb re-called the 5' RACE reads with MiXCR, one entry per CDR3 protein. The sample records over 700,000 distinct CDR3 sequences, around 25% being singletons. This sample also appeared in a second study, on T cells of mothers and their children.

Sample: blood. The receptors derive from a boy aged 5-17 years in good health. Each CDR3 is given with its conserved first and last residue. The D gene is left open where the match is weak. A clone size is listed for some rows: how often the clone was seen (once, few, many), or a class if it is expanded.

NA	NA	TRBJ1-2	TRBV12-3/TRBV12-4	CASSMTFNYGYTF	TGTGCCAGCAGCATGACTTTTAACTATGGCTACACCTTC
NA	NA	TRBJ2-4	TRBV20-1	CSARDLTSAKNIQYF	TGCAGTGCTAGAGACCTTACTAGTGCCAAAAACATTCAGTACTTC
few	NA	TRBJ2-6	TRBV12-3/TRBV12-4	CASRPQRQGLVSGANVLTF	TGTGCCAGCAGGCCCCAACGGCAGGGGCTTGTAAGTGGGGCCAACGTCCTGACTTTC
few	TRBD1	TRBJ1-2	TRBV3-1	CASSLTDRARGYTF	TGTGCCAGCAGCCTGACCGACAGGGCTCGGGGCTACACCTTC
NA	NA	TRBJ2-7	TRBV9	CASSADERPPYEQYF	TGTGCCAGCAGCGCCGACGAGCGGCCCCCCTACGAGCAGTACTTC
few	TRBD1	TRBJ2-7	TRBV7-2	CASSLDPTGAYEQYF	TGTGCCAGCAGCTTAGACCCGACAGGGGCCTACGAGCAGTACTTC
few	TRBD1	TRBJ1-3	TRBV13	CASSLGTEGNTIYF	TGTGCTAGCAGCTTGGGGACAGAAGGAAACACCATATATTTT
once	TRBD2	TRBJ2-7	TRBV27	CASSPDPELAGASYEQYF	TGTGCCAGCAGTCCGGACCCGGAACTAGCGGGAGCTTCCTACGAGCAGTACTTC
NA	NA	TRBJ2-1	TRBV9	CASSVAADEQFF	TGTGCCAGCAGCGTAGCCGCAGATGAGCAGTTCTTC
NA	NA	TRBJ1-1	TRBV6-5	CASWRGTEAFF	TGTGCCAGTTGGAGGGGCACTGAAGCTTTCTTT
NA	TRBD1	TRBJ2-7	TRBV7-9	CASTPTGNEQYF	TGTGCCAGCACCCCGACAGGGAACGAGCAGTACTTC
few	TRBD1	TRBJ1-1	TRBV6-2/TRBV6-3	CASSYGTAMNTEAFF	TGTGCCAGCAGTTACGGGACAGCTATGAACACTGAAGCTTTCTTT
few	NA	TRBJ2-1	TRBV20-1	CSARLRGGEQFF	TGCAGTGCTAGACTCCGGGGCGGTGAGCAGTTCTTC
few	NA	TRBJ1-4	TRBV3-1	CASSQETGINEKLFF	TGTGCCAGCAGCCAAGAAACGGGGATCAATGAAAAACTGTTTTTT
NA	TRBD2	TRBJ2-1	TRBV20-1	CSARGGPAGETNEQFF	TGCAGTGCTAGAGGGGGCCCAGCGGGAGAGACTAATGAGCAGTTCTTC
few	NA	TRBJ1-1	TRBV10-3	CAISESSGMSEAFF	TGTGCCATCAGTGAGTCGTCAGGGATGTCTGAAGCTTTCTTT
few	TRBD2	TRBJ2-7	TRBV11-2	CASSSRAGTNPYEQYF	TGTGCCAGCAGCTCCCGCGCCGGGACTAACCCCTACGAGCAGTACTTC
few	TRBD2	TRBJ2-7	TRBV25-1	CAQGGGSGTYEQYF	TGTGCCCAGGGCGGGGGGTCTGGCACCTACGAGCAGTACTTC
NA	NA	TRBJ2-5	TRBV12-3/TRBV12-4	CASSLAAYTMQYF	TGTGCCAGCAGTTTGGCCGCGTACACCATGCAGTACTTC
NA	NA	TRBJ2-3	TRBV5-1	CASKWGDRTDTQYF	TGCGCCAGCAAGTGGGGGGACCGCACAGATACGCAGTATTTT
NA	TRBD2	TRBJ2-3	TRBV28	CASGRLAVITDTQYF	TGTGCCAGCGGCCGACTAGCGGTCATCACAGATACGCAGTATTTT
NA	TRBD1	TRBJ1-1	TRBV7-9	CASITIQGASEAFF	TGTGCCAGCATTACTATCCAGGGGGCATCTGAAGCTTTCTTT
few	TRBD1	TRBJ2-7	TRBV27	CASSSLDRGLYEQYF	TGTGCCAGCAGTTCCTTGGACAGGGGACTCTACGAGCAGTACTTC
few	NA	TRBJ2-5	TRBV7-2	CASSQMVGGKETQYF	TGTGCCAGCAGCCAGATGGTTGGGGGTAAAGAGACCCAGTACTTC
many	NA	TRBJ1-2	TRBV7-2	CASSLARGSYGYTF	TGTGCCAGCAGCTTAGCAAGGGGGAGCTATGGCTACACCTTC
once	NA	TRBJ1-2	TRBV12-3/TRBV12-4	CASSPGEGREGYTF	TGTGCCAGCAGTCCTGGGGAGGGGCGGGAAGGCTACACCTTC